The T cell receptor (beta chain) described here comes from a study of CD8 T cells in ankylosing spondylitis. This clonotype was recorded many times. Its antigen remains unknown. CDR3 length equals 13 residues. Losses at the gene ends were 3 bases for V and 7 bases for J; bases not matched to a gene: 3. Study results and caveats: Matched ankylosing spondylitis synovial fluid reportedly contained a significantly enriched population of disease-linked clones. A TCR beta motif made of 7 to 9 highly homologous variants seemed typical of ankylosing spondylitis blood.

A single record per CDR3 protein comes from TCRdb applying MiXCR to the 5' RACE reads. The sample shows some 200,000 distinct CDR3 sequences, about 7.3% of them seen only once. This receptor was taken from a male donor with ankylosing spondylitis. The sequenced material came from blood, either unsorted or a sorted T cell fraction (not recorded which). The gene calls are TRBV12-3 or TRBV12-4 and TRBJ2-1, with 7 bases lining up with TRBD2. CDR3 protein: CASSFGGGNEQFF. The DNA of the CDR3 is TGTGCCAGCAGTTTTGGGGGGGGTAATGAGCAGTTCTTC.